This T cell receptor (beta chain) is drawn from a study of T cell repertoires in cytomegalovirus infection. The CDR3 covers 11 residues. V gave up 3 bases and J gave up 10 bases, with 9 bases separating them. TCRdb redid the calling of the reads with MiXCR, one entry per CDR3 protein. The sample comprises almost 550,000 distinct CDR3 sequences, approximately 16% of which are singletons, and about 24% rests with the top ten. In its sample, this clonotype was seen a few times. The receptor was isolated from a human donor in good health (CMV status not recorded). Some clones in this sample may be carry-over from other donors' samples. This chain uses TRBV12-3 or TRBV12-4 with TRBJ1-1; D is unresolved. The sample consisted of CD8+ T cells from PBMCs. The CDR3 DNA reads as TGTGCCAGCAGTTTGGCCGAAGGAGCTTTCTTT. Translated: CASSLAEGAFF.